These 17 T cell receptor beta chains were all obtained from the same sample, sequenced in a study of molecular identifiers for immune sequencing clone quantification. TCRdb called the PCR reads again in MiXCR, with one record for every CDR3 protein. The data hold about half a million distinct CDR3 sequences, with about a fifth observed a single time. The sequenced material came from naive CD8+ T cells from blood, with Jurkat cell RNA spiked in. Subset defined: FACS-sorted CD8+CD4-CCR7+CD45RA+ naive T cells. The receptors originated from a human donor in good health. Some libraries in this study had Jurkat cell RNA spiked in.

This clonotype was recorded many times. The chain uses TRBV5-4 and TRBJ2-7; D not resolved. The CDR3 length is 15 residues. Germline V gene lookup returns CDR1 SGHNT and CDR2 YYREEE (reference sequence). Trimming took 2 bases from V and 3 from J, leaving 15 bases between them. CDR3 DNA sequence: TGTGCCAGCAGCTTCGACGGCCTCCCTTACTACGAGCAGTACTTC. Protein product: CASSFDGLPYYEQYF.

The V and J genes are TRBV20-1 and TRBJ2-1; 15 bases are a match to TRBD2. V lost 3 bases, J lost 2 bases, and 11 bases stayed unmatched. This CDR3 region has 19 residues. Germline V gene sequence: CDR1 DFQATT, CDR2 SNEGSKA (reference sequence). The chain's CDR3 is CSASPSGTSGGYAYNEQFF. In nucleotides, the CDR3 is TGCAGTGCTAGCCCCTCGGGGACTAGCGGGGGGTACGCCTACAATGAGCAGTTCTTC.

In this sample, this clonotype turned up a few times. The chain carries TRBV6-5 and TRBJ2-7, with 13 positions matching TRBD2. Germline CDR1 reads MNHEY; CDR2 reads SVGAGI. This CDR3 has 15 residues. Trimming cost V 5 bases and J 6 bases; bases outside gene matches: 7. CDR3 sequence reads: CASSDGTSGIFEQYF. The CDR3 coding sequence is TGTGCCAGCAGTGACGGGACTAGCGGGATTTTCGAGCAGTACTTC.

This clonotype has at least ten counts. The CDR3 nucleotides are TGTGCCAGCAGTGGATCCGGGACAGGGCAAAACACAGATACGCAGTATTTT. Translated, it gives CASSGSGTGQNTDTQYF. The chain carries TRBV12-3 or TRBV12-4 and TRBJ2-3, with 9 bases lining up with TRBD1. The CDR3 is 17 amino acids. With 5 bases clipped from V and 2 bases from J, the junction kept 11 bases outside the gene matches.

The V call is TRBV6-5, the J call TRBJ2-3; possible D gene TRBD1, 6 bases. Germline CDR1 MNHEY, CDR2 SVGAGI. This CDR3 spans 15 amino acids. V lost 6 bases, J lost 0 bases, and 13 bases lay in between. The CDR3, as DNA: TGTGCCAGCAGGTTAACAGGGCATAGCACAGATACGCAGTATTTT. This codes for CASRLTGHSTDTQYF.

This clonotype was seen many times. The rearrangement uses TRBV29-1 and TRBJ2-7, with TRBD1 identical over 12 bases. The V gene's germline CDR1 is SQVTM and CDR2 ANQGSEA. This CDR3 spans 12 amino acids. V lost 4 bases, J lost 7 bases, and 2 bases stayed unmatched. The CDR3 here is CSVGDRGREQYF. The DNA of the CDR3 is TGCAGCGTTGGGGACAGGGGGCGGGAGCAGTACTTC.

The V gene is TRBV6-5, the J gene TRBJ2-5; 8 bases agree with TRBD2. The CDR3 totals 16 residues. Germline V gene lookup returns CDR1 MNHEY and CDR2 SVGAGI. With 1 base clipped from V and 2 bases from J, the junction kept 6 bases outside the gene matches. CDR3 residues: CASSYLPGGSQETQYF. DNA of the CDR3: TGTGCCAGCAGTTACTTGCCGGGGGGGAGTCAAGAGACCCAGTACTTC.

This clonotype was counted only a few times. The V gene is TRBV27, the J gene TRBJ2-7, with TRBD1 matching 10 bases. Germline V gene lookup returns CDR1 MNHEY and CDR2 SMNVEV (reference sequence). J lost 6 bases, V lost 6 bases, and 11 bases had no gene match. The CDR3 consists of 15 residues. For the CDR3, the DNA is TGTGCCAGCAGCCTCTCCGGGACAGGGGTGCTCGAGCAGTACTTC. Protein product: CASSLSGTGVLEQYF.

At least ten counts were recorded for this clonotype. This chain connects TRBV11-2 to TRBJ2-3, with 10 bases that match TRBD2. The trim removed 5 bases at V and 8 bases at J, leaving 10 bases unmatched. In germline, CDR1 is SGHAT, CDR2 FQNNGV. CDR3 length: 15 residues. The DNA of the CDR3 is TGTGCCAGCAGCAAATCCTGGACTAGCGGCGCTACGCAGTATTTT. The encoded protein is CASSKSWTSGATQYF. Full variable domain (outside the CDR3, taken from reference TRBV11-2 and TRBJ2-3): EAGVAQSPRYKIIEKRQSVAFWCNPISGHATLYWYQQILGQGPKLLIQFQNNGVVDDSQLPKDRFSAERLKGVDSTLKIQPAKLEDSAVYLCASSKSWTSGATQYFGPGTRLTVL.

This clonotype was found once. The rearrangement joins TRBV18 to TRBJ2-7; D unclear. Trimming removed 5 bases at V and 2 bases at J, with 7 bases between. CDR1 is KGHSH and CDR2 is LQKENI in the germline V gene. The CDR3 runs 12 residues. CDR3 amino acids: CASSDLAYEQYF. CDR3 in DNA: TGTGCCAGCTCAGACTTGGCCTACGAGCAGTACTTC.

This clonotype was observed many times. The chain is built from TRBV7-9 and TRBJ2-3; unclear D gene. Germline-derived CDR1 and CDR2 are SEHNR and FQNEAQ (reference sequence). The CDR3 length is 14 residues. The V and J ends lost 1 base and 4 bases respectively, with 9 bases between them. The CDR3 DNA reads TGTGCCAGCAGCTTAGTTGTGGACCCAGATACGCAGTATTTT. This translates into CASSLVVDPDTQYF.

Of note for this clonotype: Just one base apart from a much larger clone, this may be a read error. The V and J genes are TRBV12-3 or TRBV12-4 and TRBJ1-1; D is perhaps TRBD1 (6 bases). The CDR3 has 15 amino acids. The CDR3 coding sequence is TGTGCCGGCAGTTCAACGGACAGACAGAACACTGAAGCTTTCTTT. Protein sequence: CAGSSTDRQNTEAFF.

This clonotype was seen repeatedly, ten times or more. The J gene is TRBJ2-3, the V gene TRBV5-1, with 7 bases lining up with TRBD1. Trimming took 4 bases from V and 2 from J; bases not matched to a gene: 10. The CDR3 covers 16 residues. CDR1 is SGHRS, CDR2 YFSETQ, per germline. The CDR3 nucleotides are TGCGCCAGCAGCGACGTAAGGGGGCACTTCACAGATACGCAGTATTTT. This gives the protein CASSDVRGHFTDTQYF.

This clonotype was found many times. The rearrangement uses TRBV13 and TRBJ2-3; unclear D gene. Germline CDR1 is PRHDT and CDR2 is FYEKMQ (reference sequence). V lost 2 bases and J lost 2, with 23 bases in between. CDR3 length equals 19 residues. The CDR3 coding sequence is TGTGCCAGCAGCTTACTCATTTTGACGGTAACCCCTCACACAGATACGCAGTATTTT. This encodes CASSLLILTVTPHTDTQYF.

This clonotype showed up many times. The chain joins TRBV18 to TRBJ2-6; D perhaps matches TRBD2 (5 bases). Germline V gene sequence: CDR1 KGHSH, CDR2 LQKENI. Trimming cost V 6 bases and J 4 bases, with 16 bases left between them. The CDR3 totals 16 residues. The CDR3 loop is CASSTRTGTGANVLTF. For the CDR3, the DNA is TGTGCCAGCTCTACAAGGACGGGAACCGGGGCCAACGTCCTGACTTTC.

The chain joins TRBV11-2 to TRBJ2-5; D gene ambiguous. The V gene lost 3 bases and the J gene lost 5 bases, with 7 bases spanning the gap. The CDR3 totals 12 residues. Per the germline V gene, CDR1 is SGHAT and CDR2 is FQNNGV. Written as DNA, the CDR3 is TGTGCCAGCAGCTTGATTATGGAGACCCAGTACTTC. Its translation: CASSLIMETQYF.

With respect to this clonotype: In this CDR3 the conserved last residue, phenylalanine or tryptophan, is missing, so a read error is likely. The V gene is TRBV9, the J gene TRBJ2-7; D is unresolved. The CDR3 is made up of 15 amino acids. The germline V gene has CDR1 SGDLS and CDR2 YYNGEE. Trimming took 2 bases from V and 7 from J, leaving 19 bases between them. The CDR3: CASSVGYVGLGEQYL. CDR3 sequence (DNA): TGTGCCAGCAGCGTTGGGTACGTGGGTTTGGGAGAGCAGTACCTC.